The text below deals with one T cell receptor beta chain. Germline V gene lookup returns CDR1 LNHNV and CDR2 YYDKDF (reference sequence). This CDR3 is 15 amino acids long. V lost 0 bases and J 0 bases, leaving 8 bases between the germline ends. These data belong to a study of blood T cell repertoires in COVID-19. In the study overall: The study drew acute and convalescent COVID-19 samples from the United States, Italy and Spain.

Some clones are missing from TCRdb's copy, which holds only in-frame ones; the method was immunoSEQ multiplex PCR. This table holds some 360,000 clones, approximately 89% found once. The receptor was derived from a woman aged 60 to 75 with COVID-19, enrolled during active disease. The sample consisted of peripheral blood. The V gene is TRBV15, the J gene TRBJ1-1; D perhaps matches TRBD1 (5 bases). CDR3 region: CATSREGGLNTEAFF. The CDR3 DNA sequence: TGTGCCACCAGCAGAGAGGGGGGGTTGAACACTGAAGCTTTCTTT.